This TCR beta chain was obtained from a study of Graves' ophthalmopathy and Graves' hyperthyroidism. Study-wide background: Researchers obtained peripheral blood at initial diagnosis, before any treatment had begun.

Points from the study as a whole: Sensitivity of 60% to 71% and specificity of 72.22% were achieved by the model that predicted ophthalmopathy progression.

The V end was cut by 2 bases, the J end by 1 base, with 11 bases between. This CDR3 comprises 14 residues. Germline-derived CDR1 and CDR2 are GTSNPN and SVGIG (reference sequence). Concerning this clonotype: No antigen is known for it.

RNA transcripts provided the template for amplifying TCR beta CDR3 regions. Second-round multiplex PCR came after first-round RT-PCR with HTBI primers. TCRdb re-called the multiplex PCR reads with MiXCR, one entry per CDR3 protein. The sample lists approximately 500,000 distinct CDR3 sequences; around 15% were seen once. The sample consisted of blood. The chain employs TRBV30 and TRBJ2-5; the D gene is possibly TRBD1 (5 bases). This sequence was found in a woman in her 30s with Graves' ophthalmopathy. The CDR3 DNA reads TGTGCCTGGAGTTTGGGGCAGGGCCAAGAGACCCAGTACTTC. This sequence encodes CAWSLGQGQETQYF.